This TCR beta chain stems from a study of OX40 agonist ivuxolimab in advanced cancers. The wider study: The patients received ivuxolimab by intravenous route every 2 weeks at 0.01 to 10 mg/kg.

Worth noting for this clone: Its antigen remains unidentified.

Here immunoSEQ multiplex PCR was the method, and the copy in TCRdb shows in-frame clones only, minus some. The table has around 75,000 clones, almost 90% seen once; the top ten hold approximately 2.5%. This CDR3 contains 16 residues. The V gene's germline CDR1 is SEHNR and CDR2 FQNEAQ (reference sequence). V was clipped by 5 bases and J by 5 bases; unmatched bases: 13. General study results and limits: Clonal expansion was among the lowest in partial responders at 0.1-3.0 mg/kg, especially CD8+. At 0.1 to 3.0 mg/kg and by week 6, clonal expansion occurred in CD4+ and CD8+ blood T cells.

The clonotype was recovered from an adult with an advanced solid tumor such as melanoma, head and neck, liver or kidney cancer. The sample consisted of CD4+ or CD8+ T cells sorted from blood, taken in a trial of the OX40 agonist ivuxolimab. The rearrangement uses TRBV7-9 and TRBJ2-7; 9 bases line up with TRBD1. The CDR3 DNA follows: TGTGCCAGCAGCCGAAATCTACACAGGGGGCTCGACGAGCAGTACTTC. Protein sequence: CASSRNLHRGLDEQYF.